The clone carrying this T cell receptor (beta chain) was detected many times. This sample is part of a study of T cells after posttransplantation cyclophosphamide. J lost 2 bases, V lost 1 base, and 5 bases had no gene match. Germline V gives CDR1 PRHDT, CDR2 FYEKMQ (reference sequence). The CDR3 loop spans 15 amino acids. Generated by immunoSEQ multiplex PCR, the TCRdb table keeps only in-frame clones and is missing some. Reported are under 50,000 clones, none seen only once; the ten largest carry about 5%. Peripheral blood was collected from the related graft donor on the marrow donation day. The source is a woman in her forties or fifties in good health and a related stem cell transplant donor. V usage is TRBV13 and J usage is TRBJ2-7, with 7 nucleotides matching TRBD1. The sequencing input was PBMCs. CDR3 bases: TGTGCCAGCAGCTTAGTGGGACAGCCTACCTACGAGCAGTACTTC. This sequence encodes CASSLVGQPTYEQYF. The full variable domain, with the rest looked up from reference TRBV13 and TRBJ2-7, is AAGVIQSPRHLIKEKRETATLKCYPIPRHDTVYWYQQGPGQDPQFLISFYEKMQSDKGSIPDRFSAQQFSDYHSELNMSSLELGDSALYFCASSLVGQPTYEQYFGPGTRLTVT.